These 8 T cell receptor beta chains were sequenced from one sample in a study of blood T cell repertoires in COVID-19. Assay used: immunoSEQ multiplex PCR; TCRdb lists only in-frame clones, some missing. The sample carries around 250,000 clones, roughly 87% recorded once. The sequenced material came from peripheral blood. These receptors were obtained from a human donor in a cohort sampled during active COVID-19.

This clone is a singleton in its sample. This sequence joins TRBV5-8 and TRBJ2-3; D perhaps matches TRBD1 (6 bases). The ends were cut back, 4 bases at V and 6 bases at J, with 15 bases in the middle. The CDR3 runs 14 residues. CDR1 is SGHTS, CDR2 YDEGEE, per germline. The CDR3 region is CASSIRAQGDTQYF. CDR3 sequence (DNA): TGTGCCAGCAGCATCCGGGCCCAGGGGGATACGCAGTATTTT.

This clone was observed a few times. The chain joins TRBV3-1 (or the pseudogene TRBV3-2) to TRBJ2-7; no definite D call. V lost 0 bases to trimming and J lost 6 bases, with 9 bases between them. The CDR3 is made up of 13 amino acids. CDR1 and CDR2 from the germline V gene are LGHDT and YNNKEL (reference sequence). CDR3 amino acids: CASSQDRSLEQYF. The CDR3 nucleotides are TGTGCCAGCAGCCAAGATAGGAGTCTCGAGCAGTACTTC.

This chain uses TRBV24-1 with TRBJ1-1; D is perhaps TRBD1 (6 bases). The CDR3 loop spans 15 amino acids. Germline lookup yields CDR1 KGHDR and CDR2 SFDVKD. Trimming took 6 bases from V and 6 from J, leaving 19 bases between them. The CDR3 DNA reads TGTGCCACCAGTTCATCGGACAGCTTAGACGCTGAAGCTTTCTTT. Translation gives CATSSSDSLDAEAFF.

This chain joins TRBV5-1 and TRBJ1-1; 11 positions agree with TRBD1. CDR1 SGHRS and CDR2 YFSETQ come from the germline V gene. The CDR3 is made up of 16 amino acids. The V and J ends lost 4 bases and 3 bases, in that order; junction bases with no gene match: 8. The CDR3 DNA follows: TGCGCCAGCAGCCGTGGACAGGGGGCTAAAGACACTGAAGCTTTCTTT. This gives the protein CASSRGQGAKDTEAFF.

The rearrangement links TRBV7-2 to TRBJ1-3, with D possibly being TRBD1 (5 bases). In germline, CDR1 is SGHTA, CDR2 FQGNSA. This CDR3 is built from 15 residues. Trimming removed 4 bases from V and 4 bases from J, with 14 bases in between. CDR3 nucleotide sequence: TGTGCCAGCAGCTCTGACAGCCGACCCGGAAACACCATATATTTT. Amino acid sequence: CASSSDSRPGNTIYF.

The rearrangement joins TRBV11-3 to TRBJ2-3; 7 positions agree with TRBD2. The CDR3 has 12 residues. Germline V gives CDR1 SGHNT, CDR2 YENEEA. Trimming removed 4 bases from V and 8 bases from J; junction bases left unmatched: 3. The CDR3 sequence is CASSSPGGTQYF. CDR3 DNA: TGTGCCAGCAGCTCCCCGGGGGGTACGCAGTATTTT.

This CDR3 is CASSPRGSGVSQQYF. The DNA for the CDR3 is TGTGCCAGCAGCCCCCGGGGAAGCGGGGTAAGTCAGCAGTACTTC. The V call is TRBV7-9, the J call TRBJ2-7, with 7 bases that match TRBD2. The ends lost 5 bases at V and 8 bases at J; junction bases unmatched: 15. CDR3 length: 15 residues. The germline V gene has CDR1 SEHNR and CDR2 FQNEAQ (reference sequence). The whole variable domain, filled in from reference TRBV7-9 and TRBJ2-7, reads DTGVSQNPRHKITKRGQNVTFRCDPISEHNRLYWYRQTLGQGPEFLTYFQNEAQLEKSRLLSDRFSAERPKGSFSTLEIQRTEQGDSAMYLCASSPRGSGVSQQYFGPGTRLTVT.

The V gene is TRBV5-6, the J gene TRBJ2-4; 8 nucleotides align to TRBD1. V lost 1 base to trimming and J lost 6 bases; unmatched junction nucleotides: 3. In germline, CDR1 is SGHDT, CDR2 YYEEEE. The CDR3 runs 14 residues. The CDR3 nucleotides are TGTGCCAGCAGCTTGTGGACAGGGAGAAACATTCAGTACTTC. Translating gives CASSLWTGRNIQYF. Using reference TRBV5-6 and TRBJ2-4 for the parts outside the CDR3, the full variable domain is DAGVTQSPTHLIKTRGQQVTLRCSPKSGHDTVSWYQQALGQGPQFIFQYYEEEERQRGNFPDRFSGHQFPNYSSELNVNALLLGDSALYLCASSLWTGRNIQYFGAGTRLSVL.